The rows below give T cell receptor beta chains drawn from one sample of a study of blood T cell repertoires in COVID-19. Sequenced by immunoSEQ multiplex PCR; TCRdb stores in-frame clones only, minus some. The data show 150,000 to 170,000 clones, about 80% seen once. The sequencing input was peripheral blood. The origin of the receptors is an older woman with acute or convalescent COVID-19. Both conserved end residues are part of each CDR3. D genes are given only for firm matches. Size values are once, few and many counts, or a class for expanded clones, and some rows have none.

D: NA
size: NA
V: TRBV10-3
J: TRBJ2-2
CDR3: CAISEITVNTGELFF
DNA: TGTGCCATCAGTGAGATTACAGTAAACACCGGGGAGCTGTTTTTT

D: NA
size: NA
V: TRBV24-1
J: TRBJ2-3
CDR3: CATSDPGPGLSTDTQYF
DNA: TGTGCCACCAGTGACCCCGGACCGGGACTCTCCACAGATACGCAGTATTTT

D: TRBD1
size: NA
V: TRBV4-2
J: TRBJ2-1
CDR3: CASSQPQGDNEQFF
DNA: TGTGCCAGCAGCCAACCCCAGGGGGACAATGAGCAGTTCTTC

D: NA
size: NA
V: TRBV5-5
J: TRBJ1-2
CDR3: CASSLAMDRANYGYTF
DNA: TGTGCCAGCAGCTTGGCCATGGACAGAGCTAACTATGGCTACACCTTC

D: TRBD1
size: NA
V: TRBV18
J: TRBJ1-4
CDR3: CASSRGGSEKLFF
DNA: TGTGCCAGCTCACGAGGGGGCTCTGAAAAACTGTTTTTT

D: NA
size: NA
V: TRBV7-2
J: TRBJ2-5
CDR3: CASAVGGETQYF
DNA: TGTGCCAGCGCGGTAGGGGGAGAGACCCAGTACTTC

D: TRBD2
size: NA
V: TRBV5-8
J: TRBJ2-2
CDR3: CASSFLAGGTGELFF
DNA: TGTGCCAGCAGCTTCCTAGCGGGGGGTACCGGGGAGCTGTTTTTT

D: NA
size: NA
V: TRBV5-6
J: TRBJ1-5
CDR3: CASSPGFNRPQHF
DNA: TGTGCCAGCAGCCCAGGGTTCAACCGGCCCCAGCATTTT

D: TRBD1
size: NA
V: TRBV29-1
J: TRBJ2-3
CDR3: CSITGADTQYF
DNA: TGCAGCATTACAGGGGCAGATACGCAGTATTTT

D: NA
size: NA
V: TRBV7-8
J: TRBJ2-3
CDR3: CASSSGTSRSTDTQYF
DNA: TGTGCCAGCAGCTCTGGAACTAGCAGGAGTACAGATACGCAGTATTTT

D: TRBD1
size: NA
V: TRBV7-3
J: TRBJ2-5
CDR3: CASSLVPGTGGLKTQYF
DNA: TGTGCCAGCAGTCTCGTCCCAGGGACAGGGGGCTTAAAGACCCAGTACTTC

D: NA
size: few
V: TRBV15
J: TRBJ2-5
CDR3: CATSRGSEEETQYF
DNA: TGTGCCACCAGCAGAGGTTCGGAGGAAGAGACCCAGTACTTC

D: NA
size: NA
V: TRBV23-1
J: TRBJ2-2
CDR3: CASSQSKGRWTTGELFF
DNA: TGCGCCAGCAGTCAATCGAAAGGGAGGTGGACCACCGGGGAGCTGTTTTTT

D: TRBD1
size: once
V: TRBV14
J: TRBJ1-6
CDR3: CASSPHQGVGNSPLHF
DNA: TGTGCCAGCAGCCCCCACCAGGGGGTCGGTAATTCACCCCTCCACTTT

D: TRBD1
size: NA
V: TRBV2
J: TRBJ1-4
CDR3: CASNLGTGGGGEKLFF
DNA: TGTGCCAGCAACCTCGGGACAGGGGGCGGAGGTGAAAAACTGTTTTTT

D: NA
size: NA
V: TRBV5-1
J: TRBJ1-1
CDR3: CASSLSGRATEAFF
DNA: TGCGCCAGCAGCTTGAGTGGCAGGGCCACTGAAGCTTTCTTT

D: NA
size: NA
V: TRBV7-2
J: TRBJ2-5
CDR3: CASSFNRQETQYF
DNA: TGTGCCAGCAGCTTCAACAGACAAGAGACCCAGTACTTC

D: TRBD1
size: NA
V: TRBV7-2
J: TRBJ2-3
CDR3: CASSRQGSSTDTQYF
DNA: TGTGCCAGCAGCAGACAGGGGTCTAGCACAGATACGCAGTATTTT

D: NA
size: NA
V: TRBV6-6
J: TRBJ1-3
CDR3: CASSYTQDGNTIYF
DNA: TGTGCCAGCAGTTATACTCAAGATGGAAACACCATATATTTT

D: NA
size: NA
V: TRBV5-4
J: TRBJ2-1
CDR3: CASIEGSYNEQFF
DNA: TGTGCCAGCATCGAGGGCTCCTACAATGAGCAGTTCTTC

D: TRBD1
size: NA
V: TRBV30
J: TRBJ1-2
CDR3: CAWTRDRTGQGYTF
DNA: TGTGCCTGGACCCGGGACAGGACAGGACAAGGCTACACCTTC

D: NA
size: NA
V: TRBV3-1/TRBV3-2
J: TRBJ1-2
CDR3: CASTGGGVGYTF
DNA: TGTGCCAGCACCGGAGGCGGGGTTGGCTACACCTTC

D: TRBD1
size: NA
V: TRBV9
J: TRBJ1-5
CDR3: CASSVEGTGDRVNQPQHF
DNA: TGTGCCAGCAGCGTAGAGGGGACAGGGGACAGGGTTAATCAGCCCCAGCATTTT

D: NA
size: NA
V: TRBV4-1
J: TRBJ1-2
CDR3: CASSQGINSYGYTF
DNA: TGCGCCAGCAGCCAAGGGATCAACAGTTATGGCTACACCTTC

D: TRBD1
size: once
V: TRBV7-2
J: TRBJ2-5
CDR3: CASSLAGQGQETQYF
DNA: TGTGCCAGCAGCTTAGCAGGACAGGGTCAAGAGACCCAGTACTTC

D: TRBD2
size: NA
V: TRBV7-9
J: TRBJ2-5
CDR3: CASSLGGLAGYQETQYF
DNA: TGTGCCAGCAGCTTAGGGGGACTAGCGGGATACCAAGAGACCCAGTACTTC

D: NA
size: NA
V: TRBV27
J: TRBJ1-2
CDR3: CASSEVGGVRGYTF
DNA: TGTGCCAGCAGTGAAGTCGGGGGGGTTAGGGGCTACACCTTC

D: NA
size: NA
V: TRBV7-3
J: TRBJ1-1
CDR3: CASSSHRDMNTEAFF
DNA: TGTGCCAGCAGCTCCCACAGAGATATGAACACTGAAGCTTTCTTT

D: TRBD1
size: once
V: TRBV4-1
J: TRBJ1-4
CDR3: CASSHRQGATNEKLFF
DNA: TGCGCCAGCAGCCATAGACAGGGAGCAACTAATGAAAAACTGTTTTTT

D: NA
size: NA
V: TRBV5-1
J: TRBJ2-3
CDR3: CASSLGDFTDTQYF
DNA: TGCGCCAGCAGCTTGGGAGATTTCACAGATACGCAGTATTTT

D: NA
size: few
V: TRBV9
J: TRBJ1-2
CDR3: CASSRRHSESPGGYTF
DNA: TGTGCCAGCAGCCGGAGGCACAGTGAATCCCCAGGAGGCTACACCTTC

D: NA
size: NA
V: TRBV19
J: TRBJ1-5
CDR3: CASSISGYSNQPQHF
DNA: TGTGCCAGTAGTATATCGGGGTATAGCAATCAGCCCCAGCATTTT

D: NA
size: NA
V: TRBV5-6
J: TRBJ2-3
CDR3: CASGQGGLDTQYF
DNA: TGTGCCAGCGGGCAAGGAGGGTTAGATACGCAGTATTTT

D: NA
size: once
V: TRBV29-1
J: TRBJ1-4
CDR3: CSVFEGGGEKLFF
DNA: TGCAGCGTTTTTGAGGGAGGAGGCGAAAAACTGTTTTTT

D: NA
size: NA
V: TRBV28
J: TRBJ1-2
CDR3: CASSSTGFRGYTF
DNA: TGTGCCAGCAGTTCTACAGGGTTCCGCGGCTACACCTTC

D: NA
size: NA
V: TRBV18
J: TRBJ1-4
CDR3: CASSPRQVNEKLFF
DNA: TGTGCCAGCTCACCTAGACAGGTTAATGAAAAACTGTTTTTT

D: TRBD2
size: once
V: TRBV10-3
J: TRBJ2-4
CDR3: CAISEGGGTKNIQYF
DNA: TGTGCCATCAGTGAAGGCGGGGGGACTAAAAACATTCAGTACTTC

D: NA
size: NA
V: TRBV2
J: TRBJ1-6
CDR3: CASSDGYNSPLHF
DNA: TGTGCCAGCAGTGACGGCTATAATTCACCCCTCCACTTT

D: TRBD1
size: NA
V: TRBV5-1
J: TRBJ2-1
CDR3: CASSLTGDNEQFF
DNA: TGCGCCAGCAGCTTGACAGGGGATAATGAGCAGTTCTTC

D: NA
size: NA
V: TRBV7-9
J: TRBJ1-1
CDR3: CASAEIVNTEAFF
DNA: TGTGCCAGCGCGGAGATTGTGAACACTGAAGCTTTCTTT

D: TRBD2
size: NA
V: TRBV2
J: TRBJ2-5
CDR3: CASSPSGAAGTQYF
DNA: TGTGCCAGCAGTCCCAGCGGGGCTGCGGGGACCCAGTACTTC

D: TRBD1
size: many
V: TRBV5-5
J: TRBJ1-5
CDR3: CASSLGGQDYQPQHF
DNA: TGTGCCAGCAGCTTGGGGGGACAGGACTATCAGCCCCAGCATTTT

D: TRBD1
size: few
V: TRBV6-5
J: TRBJ1-5
CDR3: CASGADRGGKPQHF
DNA: TGTGCCAGCGGAGCCGACAGGGGCGGGAAGCCCCAGCATTTT

D: NA
size: NA
V: TRBV27
J: TRBJ1-1
CDR3: CASALGPATEAFF
DNA: TGTGCCAGCGCCCTGGGGCCCGCCACTGAAGCTTTCTTT

D: NA
size: few
V: TRBV7-8
J: TRBJ1-3
CDR3: CASSSGGRALGNTIYF
DNA: TGTGCCAGCAGCTCGGGGGGCAGGGCGTTAGGAAACACCATATATTTT

D: NA
size: NA
V: TRBV3-1/TRBV3-2
J: TRBJ1-1
CDR3: CASSLGGITNTEAFF
DNA: TGTGCCAGCAGCCTCGGGGGGATCACCAACACTGAAGCTTTCTTT

D: TRBD1
size: NA
V: TRBV11-2
J: TRBJ1-6
CDR3: CASSLDGTGLSPLHF
DNA: TGTGCCAGCAGCTTAGATGGGACAGGACTTTCACCCCTCCACTTT

D: NA
size: NA
V: TRBV20-1
J: TRBJ1-2
CDR3: CSASQGPQYGYTF
DNA: TGCAGTGCTAGTCAGGGGCCTCAATATGGCTACACCTTC

D: TRBD1
size: NA
V: TRBV18
J: TRBJ1-2
CDR3: CASSPPGTGYGYTF
DNA: TGTGCCAGCTCACCACCCGGGACAGGATATGGCTACACCTTC

D: TRBD1
size: once
V: TRBV5-1
J: TRBJ2-5
CDR3: CASSLFGTGGGETQYF
DNA: TGCGCCAGCAGCTTGTTTGGGACAGGGGGCGGTGAGACCCAGTACTTC